The 28 T cell receptor beta chains below all came from one sample that was sequenced in a study of T-cell reconstitution after alpha-beta-depleted transplantation in children. Preparing the TCRbeta library involved the use of unique molecular identifiers. MiXCR, run by TCRdb on the PCR reads, gives a single entry per CDR3 protein. Here the sample spans roughly 220,000 distinct CDR3 sequences, 7.5% to 10% being singletons. Sequencing was performed on PBMCs from the stem cell graft donor, taken from the stem cell graft. The receptor set was obtained from a human donor who donated a stem cell graft to a child with SCID.

This clonotype was seen ten or more times. The V and J genes are TRBV20-1 and TRBJ2-3, with TRBD2 matching 9 bases. V lost 0 bases, J lost 2 bases, and 9 bases stayed unmatched. Germline CDR1 is DFQATT and CDR2 is SNEGSKA (reference sequence). This CDR3 has 17 amino acids. The CDR3 here is CSARDIPTSGNTDTQYF. CDR3 coding DNA: TGCAGTGCTAGAGATATCCCGACTAGCGGAAACACAGATACGCAGTATTTT.

This clonotype was counted many times. The V gene is TRBV10-2, the J gene TRBJ1-2; 9 bases are shared with TRBD1. Germline V gene lookup returns CDR1 WSHSY and CDR2 SAAADI. The CDR3 spans 15 residues. V shed 2 bases and J 4 bases; nucleotides not matched to a gene: 5. The CDR3 nucleotides are TGCGCCAGCAGTGAGGGGGACAGGGTGGGCTATGGCTACACCTTC. This gives the protein CASSEGDRVGYGYTF.

The table lists this clonotype with many counts. The rearrangement links TRBV20-1 to TRBJ2-1, with 8 nucleotides matching TRBD2. The CDR3 is 16 amino acids. Per germline, CDR1 DFQATT and CDR2 SNEGSKA (reference sequence). The V gene end was trimmed by 0 bases and the J gene end by 7 bases; junction bases not matched to a gene: 11. CDR3 sequence reads: CSARDLGERGSNEQFF. CDR3 bases: TGCAGTGCTAGAGATCTCGGGGAGCGGGGGTCTAATGAGCAGTTCTTC.

In this sample, this clonotype turned up many times. The chain has TRBV7-9 and TRBJ1-1, with D perhaps matching TRBD1 (6 bases). V dropped 1 base and J dropped 8 bases, with 11 bases sitting between them. This CDR3 has 13 amino acids. Per germline, CDR1 SEHNR and CDR2 FQNEAQ (reference sequence). The CDR3 is CASSLDAGTEAFF. DNA for the CDR3: TGTGCCAGCAGCTTAGACGCAGGGACAGAAGCTTTCTTT.

This clonotype has ten or more counts. The rearrangement links TRBV4-3 to TRBJ1-3; D is ambiguous. The V gene lost 4 bases and the J gene lost 1 base, with 8 bases spanning the gap. This CDR3 is built from 14 residues. The germline V gene encodes CDR1 LGHNA and CDR2 YSLEER. CDR3 nucleotide sequence: TGCGCCAGCAGCCTCCAGCTTTCTGGAAACACCATATATTTT. It yields the protein CASSLQLSGNTIYF.

Many counts were recorded for this clonotype. The chain employs TRBV20-1 and TRBJ2-7; D is unresolved. The CDR3 consists of 11 residues. Between the trimmed V and J ends, which lost 1 base and 3 bases, there was a span of 4 bases. CDR1 is DFQATT and CDR2 is SNEGSKA in the germline V gene (reference sequence). The CDR3 sequence is CSARGDYEQYF. The DNA for the CDR3 is TGCAGTGCTAGAGGAGACTACGAGCAGTACTTC.

The chain employs TRBV20-1 and TRBJ1-5; 9 nucleotides align to TRBD1. V gave up 0 bases and J gave up 3 bases; unmatched junction bases: 6. CDR1 is DFQATT, CDR2 SNEGSKA, per germline (reference sequence). There are 16 residues in the CDR3. This CDR3 is CSAREGTGNSNQPQHF. CDR3 DNA: TGCAGTGCTAGAGAGGGGACAGGGAACTCCAATCAGCCCCAGCATTTT.

This clonotype was seen more than once but under ten times. This chain links TRBV10-3 with TRBJ2-2; D may be TRBD2 (5 bases). V was trimmed by 7 bases and J by 3 bases, leaving 18 bases between them. Germline V gene data show CDR1 as ENHRY and CDR2 as SYGVKD. The length of the CDR3 is 16 residues. The DNA of the CDR3 is TGTGCCATCAAGCCCCGCGGGCGAGAGGACACCGGGGAGCTGTTTTTT. It is translated as CAIKPRGREDTGELFF.

This clonotype was observed at least ten times. This chain uses TRBV5-1 with TRBJ2-3; 15 bases line up with TRBD2. The trim removed 4 bases at V and 4 bases at J, leaving 4 bases unmatched. The CDR3 sequence is 16 residues long. Germline loops: CDR1 SGHRS, CDR2 YFSETQ. CDR3 nucleotides: TGCGCCAGCAGCCCGGGGACTAGCGGGGGGCCAGATACGCAGTATTTT. Its translation is CASSPGTSGGPDTQYF.

The table lists this clonotype with a few counts. The chain combines TRBV7-6 with TRBJ1-1, with D possibly TRBD1 on 5 matching bases. The V gene lost 3 bases and the J gene lost 3 bases, with 8 bases spanning the gap. The CDR3 length is 13 residues. Germline CDR1 reads SGHVS; CDR2 reads FNYEAQ. CDR3 in amino acids: CASSLMGDTEAFF. CDR3 bases: TGTGCCAGCAGCTTGATGGGGGACACTGAAGCTTTCTTT.

This clonotype was counted many times. The germline gene is not matched at one end of the junction; a read error may be the cause. This CDR3 is CASSRPPGVLPFF. Written as DNA, the CDR3 is TGTGCCAGCAGCCGCCCCCCAGGGGTACTTCCATTCTTC. V usage is TRBV28 and J usage is TRBJ1-2, with a tentative D call TRBD1 (6 bases). CDR3 length: 13 amino acids. Germline values: CDR1 MDHEN, CDR2 SYDVKM.

This clonotype has at least ten counts. V is TRBV20-1 and J is TRBJ2-2; D gene ambiguous. Germline assignment: CDR1 DFQATT and CDR2 SNEGSKA (reference sequence). The V and J ends lost 3 bases and 2 bases respectively, with 7 bases between them. This CDR3 is built from 13 residues. CDR3 sequence: CSARSQNTGELFF. DNA of the CDR3: TGCAGTGCTAGGTCTCAAAACACCGGGGAGCTGTTTTTT.

In its sample, this clonotype was seen many times. The chain has TRBV15 and TRBJ2-2; 7 bases map to TRBD2. From germline, CDR1 is LNHNV and CDR2 YYDKDF (reference sequence). This CDR3 has 17 amino acids. Trimming cost V 0 bases and J 5 bases; bases outside gene matches: 9. CDR3: CATSREPRGEYTGELFF. Written as DNA, the CDR3 is TGTGCCACCAGCAGAGAGCCCCGGGGGGAGTATACCGGGGAGCTGTTTTTT.

This clonotype was counted only a few times. This rearrangement joins TRBV30 to TRBJ2-7; no clear D. CDR1 and CDR2 from the germline V gene are GTSNPN and SVGIG (reference sequence). V was clipped by 3 bases and J by 3 bases, with 12 bases between them. CDR3 length: 13 residues. Here the CDR3 DNA reads TGTGCCTGGAGAGCCGGTACCCACTACGAGCAGTACTTC. This encodes CAWRAGTHYEQYF.

This clonotype was observed many times. The chain recombines TRBV12-3 or TRBV12-4 with TRBJ2-2; a weak D match, TRBD2 (6 bases). This CDR3 has 14 amino acids. The V end lost 10 bases, the J end lost 3 bases, and 15 bases lay between the germline ends. The DNA of the CDR3 is TGTGCCACCTCCACGGAGGGAGACACCGGGGAGCTGTTTTTT. Amino acid sequence: CATSTEGDTGELFF.

In this sample, this clonotype turned up many times. The chain joins TRBV27 to TRBJ1-1; a weak D match, TRBD1 (5 bases). The CDR3 covers 13 residues. V was trimmed by 4 bases and J by 7 bases, leaving 13 bases between them. Germline V gene data show CDR1 as MNHEY and CDR2 as SMNVEV (reference sequence). The CDR3 DNA follows: TGTGCCAGCAGTTGGGGGGGTTCCGGTGAAGCTTTCTTT. Its translation is CASSWGGSGEAFF.

Ten or more counts support this clonotype. V and J are TRBV2 and TRBJ1-5; 7 bases line up with TRBD1. V lost 7 bases, J lost 0 bases, and 6 bases stayed unmatched. The CDR3 totals 15 residues. Germline values: CDR1 SNHLY, CDR2 FYNNEI. CDR3 region: CASNRTGVSNQPQHF. The CDR3 nucleotides read TGTGCCAGCAACCGAACAGGGGTTAGCAATCAGCCCCAGCATTTT.

This clonotype was picked up a small number of times. V and J are TRBV4-3 and TRBJ2-3, with 13 bases aligning to TRBD2. Germline CDR1 is LGHNA and CDR2 is YSLEER. The V gene end was trimmed by 0 bases and the J gene end by 2 bases; junction bases not matched to a gene: 5. CDR3 length: 18 residues. CDR3 amino acids: CASSQETSGGSPTDTQYF. DNA for the CDR3: TGCGCCAGCAGCCAAGAGACTAGCGGGGGGAGCCCCACAGATACGCAGTATTTT.

There are many counts of this clonotype. The chain couples TRBV29-1 to TRBJ1-1; D may be TRBD1 (6 bases). The V end lost 4 bases, the J end lost 7 bases, and 19 bases lay between the germline ends. CDR3 length equals 14 residues. Germline V gene data show CDR1 as SQVTM and CDR2 as ANQGSEA. The CDR3 region is CSVVDRPRGGEAFF. As DNA, the CDR3 is TGCAGCGTTGTTGACAGGCCTCGAGGCGGTGAAGCTTTCTTT.

Ten or more counts support this clonotype. The chain is built from TRBV12-3 or TRBV12-4 and TRBJ2-3; the D is unclear. This CDR3 region has 13 residues. Between the trimmed V and J ends, which lost 2 bases and 5 bases, there was a span of 8 bases. CDR3 in amino acids: CASSLRSGDTQYF. In DNA form, the CDR3 reads TGTGCCAGCAGTTTAAGGTCAGGAGATACGCAGTATTTT.

This chain joins TRBV5-4 and TRBJ2-5; 7 bases match TRBD1. V dropped 4 bases and J dropped 0; count of bases not matched to a gene: 3. The germline CDR1 and CDR2 sequences are SGHNT and YYREEE (reference sequence). This CDR3 spans 14 amino acids. The CDR3 region has the DNA TGTGCCAGCAGCCAGGGGGTGTACCAAGAGACCCAGTACTTC. Translated, it gives CASSQGVYQETQYF.

This clonotype was detected many times. V is TRBV20-1 and J is TRBJ1-3; D unresolved. V dropped 5 bases and J dropped 0 bases, with 5 bases sitting between them. Germline V gene sequence: CDR1 DFQATT, CDR2 SNEGSKA (reference sequence). CDR3 length equals 12 residues. The CDR3 DNA reads TGCAGTGCTCCTAACTCTGGAAACACCATATATTTT. Its translation: CSAPNSGNTIYF.

This clonotype was observed at least ten times. The CDR3 DNA reads TGCAGTGCTAGGCAGGACCCGAACACTGAAGCTTTCTTT. Translation: CSARQDPNTEAFF. The V gene is TRBV20-1, the J gene TRBJ1-1, with D hard to call. The CDR3 loop spans 13 amino acids. V was cut by 3 bases and J by 1 base, with 9 bases left in between. Germline V gives CDR1 DFQATT, CDR2 SNEGSKA (reference sequence).

This clonotype was recorded at least ten times. The gene calls are TRBV15 and TRBJ1-5; D is uncertain. Trimming cost V 0 bases and J 3 bases, with 3 bases left between them. Germline CDR1 LNHNV, CDR2 YYDKDF (reference sequence). There are 13 residues in the CDR3. The CDR3 DNA sequence: TGTGCCACCAGCAGAGATCCCAATCAGCCCCAGCATTTT. Translating it yields CATSRDPNQPQHF.

V gene TRBV20-1 combines with J gene TRBJ2-3, with TRBD2 matching over 10 bases. CDR1 DFQATT and CDR2 SNEGSKA come from the germline V gene (reference sequence). The CDR3 runs 14 residues. V was clipped by 5 bases and J by 6 bases; unmatched bases: 8. The CDR3 DNA reads as TGCAGTGCTCGCCTAGCGGGGGCCGGGGATACGCAGTATTTT. This encodes CSARLAGAGDTQYF.

This chain links TRBV6-2 or TRBV6-3 with TRBJ2-7; possible D gene TRBD2, 6 bases. Germline V gene lookup returns CDR1 MNHEY and CDR2 SVGEGT. CDR3 length: 15 amino acids. V was clipped by 6 bases and J by 3 bases, with 18 bases between them. The CDR3 bases are TGTGCCAGCAGGACTCCGGGACTTCCCGACTACGAGCAGTACTTC. Translated: CASRTPGLPDYEQYF.

The table lists this clonotype with many counts. The CDR3 spells CASSGLHRGYSNQPQHF. The CDR3 nucleotides are TGTGCCAGCAGTGGGCTCCACCGGGGATATAGCAATCAGCCCCAGCATTTT. This sequence joins TRBV27 and TRBJ1-5; D gene uncertain. In germline, CDR1 is MNHEY, CDR2 SMNVEV (reference sequence). The V end lost 5 bases, the J end lost 0 bases, and 17 bases lay between the germline ends. The CDR3 runs to 17 residues.

The sample holds a few counts of this clonotype. The chain has TRBV30 and TRBJ1-1; D uncertain. CDR1 is GTSNPN, CDR2 SVGIG, per germline (reference sequence). CDR3 length equals 12 residues. V lost 2 bases to trimming and J lost 10 bases, with 14 bases between them. This chain's CDR3 is CAWSPSGPGAFF. CDR3 bases: TGTGCCTGGAGTCCAAGCGGTCCGGGAGCTTTCTTT.